A single sample gave rise to the 10 T cell receptor beta chains below, sequenced in a study of T-cell reconstitution after alpha-beta-depleted transplantation in children. Construction of the TCRbeta library involved unique molecular identifiers. TCRdb processed the PCR reads anew with MiXCR; each CDR3 protein has one entry. This sample has tens of thousands of distinct CDR3 sequences, with roughly 6.3% found just once. The material was PBMCs, mostly from graft donor cells, obtained 180 days after TCRalphabeta/CD19-depleted stem cell transplant. These receptors were obtained from a male patient aged 5 to 17 who had a stem cell transplant for acute myeloid leukemia, so the T cells may come from the graft donor.

This clonotype was seen many times. The rearrangement links TRBV27 to TRBJ1-6, with D possibly being TRBD1 (6 bases). Germline lookup yields CDR1 MNHEY and CDR2 SMNVEV (reference sequence). The CDR3 has 14 residues. Trimming pared 8 bases from V and 8 bases from J, leaving 16 bases between. CDR3 DNA sequence: TGTGCCAGCGCCTCGGACAGAATATATTCACCCCTCCACTTT. Encoded protein: CASASDRIYSPLHF.

This clonotype showed up many times. The genes are TRBV12-3 or TRBV12-4 and TRBJ1-5, with 8 nucleotides matching TRBD1. CDR3 length equals 16 residues. With V trimmed by 1 base and J by 6 bases, 8 bases remained unmatched. Here the CDR3 reads CASSLVGGQGGQPQHF. In DNA, the CDR3 is TGTGCCAGCAGTTTAGTAGGCGGACAGGGAGGTCAGCCCCAGCATTTT.

This clonotype was detected a few times. The rearrangement links TRBV10-3 to TRBJ1-1; TRBD1 agrees at 8 bases. This CDR3 is 12 amino acids long. V trimming: 5 bases; J trimming: 9 bases; junction bases outside the gene matches: 5. CDR1 is ENHRY, CDR2 SYGVKD, per germline. CDR3 loop: CAISLQGEQAFF. The CDR3 DNA reads as TGTGCCATCAGTCTACAGGGGGAACAAGCTTTCTTT.

This clonotype was picked up many times. V usage is TRBV7-3 and J usage is TRBJ2-1, with 7 bases matching TRBD2. CDR1 is SGHTA and CDR2 is FQGTGA in the germline V gene. This CDR3 contains 13 residues. V trimming: 3 bases; J trimming: 6 bases; junction bases outside the gene matches: 2. DNA of the CDR3: TGTGCCAGCAGCTTGGGCGGGAGCAATGAGCAGTTCTTC. Translating it yields CASSLGGSNEQFF. Filled out from reference TRBV7-3 and TRBJ2-1, the complete variable domain reads GAGVSQTPSNKVTEKGKYVELRCDPISGHTALYWYRQSLGQGPEFLIYFQGTGAADDSGLPNDRFFAVRPEGSVSTLKIQRTERGDSAVYLCASSLGGSNEQFFGPGTRLTVL.

In its sample, this clonotype is medium-sized. The V call is TRBV5-1, the J call TRBJ2-5, with D perhaps TRBD2 (6 bases). The V and J ends lost 0 bases and 4 bases respectively, with 13 bases between them. Germline values: CDR1 SGHRS, CDR2 YFSETQ. CDR3 length: 15 amino acids. CDR3 region: CASSLALQGGETQYF. The CDR3 DNA reads TGCGCCAGCAGCTTGGCCTTGCAGGGAGGAGAGACCCAGTACTTC.

This clonotype was seen many times. This chain joins TRBV28 and TRBJ1-5; 7 positions agree with TRBD1. Germline lookup yields CDR1 MDHEN and CDR2 SYDVKM. The junction had 8 bases not matched to a gene; V was cut back by 7 bases and J by 2 bases. The CDR3 runs 15 residues. CDR3 sequence reads: CASTLRQGGNQPQHF. The CDR3 DNA sequence: TGTGCCAGCACCCTCCGTCAGGGGGGCAATCAGCCCCAGCATTTT. The variable domain in full, completed from reference TRBV28 and TRBJ1-5, reads DVKVTQSSRYLVKRTGEKVFLECVQDMDHENMFWYRQDPGLGLRLIYFSYDVKMKEKGDIPEGYSVSREKKERFSLILESASTNQTSMYLCASTLRQGGNQPQHFGDGTRLSIL.

In this sample, this clonotype turned up many times. The rearrangement joins TRBV6-5 to TRBJ2-2, with D unclear. V gave up 3 bases and J gave up 2 bases, with 1 base separating them. The germline V gene encodes CDR1 MNHEY and CDR2 SVGAGI. This CDR3 comprises 12 residues. This chain's CDR3 is CASSYNTGELFF. DNA for the CDR3: TGTGCCAGCAGTTATAACACCGGGGAGCTGTTTTTT.

In this sample, this clonotype turned up many times. Mismatch with germline at one junction end may stem from a read error. J is TRBJ2-1 and V is TRBV5-1; 7 bases are a match to TRBD2. Germline CDR1 and CDR2: SGHRS and YFSETQ. This CDR3 has 15 amino acids. The CDR3 nucleotides read TGCGCCAGCAGCTTGGGCGGGAGTTCCTACAATCAGCAGTTCTTC. It encodes CASSLGGSSYNQQFF.

By sample fraction, this clonotype is medium-sized. V gene TRBV20-1 combines with J gene TRBJ2-7; the match to TRBD1 covers 9 bases. With V trimmed by 6 bases and J by 5 bases, 14 bases remained unmatched. This CDR3 contains 15 residues. Per the germline V gene, CDR1 is DFQATT and CDR2 is SNEGSKA (reference sequence). In DNA, the CDR3 is TGCAGTGCGAAAGTTGGGACAGGGTCATCTCACGAGCAGTACTTC. Protein: CSAKVGTGSSHEQYF.

This clonotype was picked up many times. CDR3 amino acids: CASSQQPQPQHF. The CDR3 nucleotides are TGTGCCAGCAGCCAGCAACCTCAGCCCCAGCATTTT. V is TRBV6-6 and J is TRBJ1-5; no clear D. CDR1 is MNHNY and CDR2 is SVGAGI in the germline V gene (reference sequence). This CDR3 is built from 12 residues. Deletions cut 6 bases from V and 6 bases from J, with 9 bases between.